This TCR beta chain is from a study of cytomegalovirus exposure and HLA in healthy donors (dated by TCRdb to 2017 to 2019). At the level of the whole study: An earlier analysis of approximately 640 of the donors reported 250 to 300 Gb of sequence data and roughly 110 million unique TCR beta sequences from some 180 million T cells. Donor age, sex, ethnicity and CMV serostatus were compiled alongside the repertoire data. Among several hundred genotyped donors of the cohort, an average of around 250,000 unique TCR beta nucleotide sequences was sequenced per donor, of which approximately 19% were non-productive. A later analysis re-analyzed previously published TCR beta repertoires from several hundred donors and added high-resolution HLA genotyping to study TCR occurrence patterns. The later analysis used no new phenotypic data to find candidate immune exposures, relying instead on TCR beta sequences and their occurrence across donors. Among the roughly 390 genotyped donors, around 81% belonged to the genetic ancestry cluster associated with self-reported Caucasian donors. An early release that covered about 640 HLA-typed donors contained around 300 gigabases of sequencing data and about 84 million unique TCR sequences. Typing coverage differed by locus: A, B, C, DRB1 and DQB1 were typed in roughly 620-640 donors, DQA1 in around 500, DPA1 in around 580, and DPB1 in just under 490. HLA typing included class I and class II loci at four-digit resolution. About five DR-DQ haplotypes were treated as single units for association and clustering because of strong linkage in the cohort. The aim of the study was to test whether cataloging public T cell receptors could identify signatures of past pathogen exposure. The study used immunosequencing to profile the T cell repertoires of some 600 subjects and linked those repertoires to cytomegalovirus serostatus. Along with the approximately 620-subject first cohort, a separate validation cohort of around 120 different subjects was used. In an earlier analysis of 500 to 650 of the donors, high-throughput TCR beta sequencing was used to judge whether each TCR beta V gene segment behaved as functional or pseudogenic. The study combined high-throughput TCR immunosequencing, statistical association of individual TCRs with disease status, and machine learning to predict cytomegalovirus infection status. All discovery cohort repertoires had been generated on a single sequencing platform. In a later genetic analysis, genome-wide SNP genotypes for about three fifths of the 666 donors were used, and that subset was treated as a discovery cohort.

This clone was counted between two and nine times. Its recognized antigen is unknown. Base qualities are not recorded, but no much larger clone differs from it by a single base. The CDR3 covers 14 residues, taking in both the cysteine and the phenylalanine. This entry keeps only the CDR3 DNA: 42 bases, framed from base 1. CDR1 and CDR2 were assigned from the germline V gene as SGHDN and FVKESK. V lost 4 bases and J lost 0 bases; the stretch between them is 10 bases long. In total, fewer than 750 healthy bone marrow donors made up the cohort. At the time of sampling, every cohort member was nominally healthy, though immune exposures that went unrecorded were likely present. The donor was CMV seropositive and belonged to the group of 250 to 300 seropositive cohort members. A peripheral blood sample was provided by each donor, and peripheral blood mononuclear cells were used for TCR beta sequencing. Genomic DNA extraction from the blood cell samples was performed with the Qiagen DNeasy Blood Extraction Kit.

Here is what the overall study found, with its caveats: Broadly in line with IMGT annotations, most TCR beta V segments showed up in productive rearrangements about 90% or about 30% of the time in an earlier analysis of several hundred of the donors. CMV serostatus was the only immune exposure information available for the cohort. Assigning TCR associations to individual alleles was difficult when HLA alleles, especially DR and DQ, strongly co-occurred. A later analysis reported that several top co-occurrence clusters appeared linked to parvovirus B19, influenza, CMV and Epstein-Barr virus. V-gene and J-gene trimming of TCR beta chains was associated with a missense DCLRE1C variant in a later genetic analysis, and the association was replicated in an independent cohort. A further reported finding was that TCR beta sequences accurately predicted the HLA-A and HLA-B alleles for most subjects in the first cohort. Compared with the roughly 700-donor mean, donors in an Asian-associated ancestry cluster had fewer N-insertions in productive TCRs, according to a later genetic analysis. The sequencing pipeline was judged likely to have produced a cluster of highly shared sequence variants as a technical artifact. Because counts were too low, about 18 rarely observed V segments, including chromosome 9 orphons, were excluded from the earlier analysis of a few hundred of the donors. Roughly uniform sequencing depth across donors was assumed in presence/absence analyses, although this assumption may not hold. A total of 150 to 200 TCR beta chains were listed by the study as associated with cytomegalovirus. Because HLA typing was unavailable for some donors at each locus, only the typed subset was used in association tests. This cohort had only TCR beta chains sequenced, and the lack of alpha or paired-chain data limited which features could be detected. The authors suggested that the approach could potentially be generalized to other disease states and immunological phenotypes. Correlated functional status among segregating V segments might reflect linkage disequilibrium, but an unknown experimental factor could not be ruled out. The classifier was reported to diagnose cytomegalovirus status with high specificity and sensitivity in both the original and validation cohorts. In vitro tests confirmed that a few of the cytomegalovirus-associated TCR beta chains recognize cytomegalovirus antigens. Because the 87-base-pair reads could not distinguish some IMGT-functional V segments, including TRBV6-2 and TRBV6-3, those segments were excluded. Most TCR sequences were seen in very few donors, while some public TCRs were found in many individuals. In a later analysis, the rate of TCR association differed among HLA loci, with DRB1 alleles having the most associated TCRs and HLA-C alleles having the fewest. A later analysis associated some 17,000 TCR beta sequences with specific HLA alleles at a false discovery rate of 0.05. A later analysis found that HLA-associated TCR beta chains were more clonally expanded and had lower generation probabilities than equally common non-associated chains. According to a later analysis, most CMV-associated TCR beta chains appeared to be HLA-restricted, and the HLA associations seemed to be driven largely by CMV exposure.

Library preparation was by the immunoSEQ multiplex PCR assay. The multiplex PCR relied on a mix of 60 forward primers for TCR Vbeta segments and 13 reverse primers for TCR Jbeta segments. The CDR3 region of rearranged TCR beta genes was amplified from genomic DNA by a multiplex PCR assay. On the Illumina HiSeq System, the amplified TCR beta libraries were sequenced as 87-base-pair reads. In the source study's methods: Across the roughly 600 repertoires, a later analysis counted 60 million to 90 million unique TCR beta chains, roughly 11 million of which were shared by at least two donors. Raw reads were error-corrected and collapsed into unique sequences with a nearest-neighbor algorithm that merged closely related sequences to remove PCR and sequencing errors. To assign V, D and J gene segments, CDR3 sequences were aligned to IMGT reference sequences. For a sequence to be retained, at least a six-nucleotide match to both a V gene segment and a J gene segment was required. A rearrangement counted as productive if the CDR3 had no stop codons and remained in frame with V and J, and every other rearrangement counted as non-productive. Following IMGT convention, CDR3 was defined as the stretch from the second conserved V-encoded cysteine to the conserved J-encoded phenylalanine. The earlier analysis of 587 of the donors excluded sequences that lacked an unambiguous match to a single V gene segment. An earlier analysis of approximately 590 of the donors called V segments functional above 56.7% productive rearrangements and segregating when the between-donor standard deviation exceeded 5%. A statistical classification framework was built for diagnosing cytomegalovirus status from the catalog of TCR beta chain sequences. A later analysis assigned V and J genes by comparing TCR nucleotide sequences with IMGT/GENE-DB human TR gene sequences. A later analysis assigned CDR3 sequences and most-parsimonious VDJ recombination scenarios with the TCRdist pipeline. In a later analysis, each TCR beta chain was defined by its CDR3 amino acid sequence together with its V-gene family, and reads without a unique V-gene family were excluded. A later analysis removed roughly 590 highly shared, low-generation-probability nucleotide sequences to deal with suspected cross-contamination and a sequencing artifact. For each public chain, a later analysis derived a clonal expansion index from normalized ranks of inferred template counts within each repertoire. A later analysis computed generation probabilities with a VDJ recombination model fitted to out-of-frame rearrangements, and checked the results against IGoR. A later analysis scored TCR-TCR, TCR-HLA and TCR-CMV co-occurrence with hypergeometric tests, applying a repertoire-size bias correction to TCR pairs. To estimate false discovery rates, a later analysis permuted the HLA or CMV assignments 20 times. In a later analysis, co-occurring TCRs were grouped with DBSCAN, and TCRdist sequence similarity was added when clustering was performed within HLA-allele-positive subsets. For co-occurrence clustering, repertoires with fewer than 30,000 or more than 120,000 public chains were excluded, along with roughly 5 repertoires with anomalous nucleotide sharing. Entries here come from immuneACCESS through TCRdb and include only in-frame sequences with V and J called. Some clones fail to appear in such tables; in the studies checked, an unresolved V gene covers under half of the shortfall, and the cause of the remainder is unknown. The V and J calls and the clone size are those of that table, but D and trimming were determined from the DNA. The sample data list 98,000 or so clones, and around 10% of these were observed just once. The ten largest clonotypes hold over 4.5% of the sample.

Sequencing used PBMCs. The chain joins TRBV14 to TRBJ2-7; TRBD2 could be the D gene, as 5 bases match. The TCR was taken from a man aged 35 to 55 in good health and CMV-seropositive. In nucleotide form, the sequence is TGTGCCAGCAGCCTTCGCGGGCCCTCCTACGAGCAGTACTTC. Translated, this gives CASSLRGPSYEQYF. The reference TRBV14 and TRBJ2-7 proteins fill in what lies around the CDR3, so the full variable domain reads EAGVTQFPSHSVIEKGQTVTLRCDPISGHDNLYWYRRVMGKEIKFLLHFVKESKQDESGMPNNRFLAERTGGTYSTLKVQPAELEDSGVYFCASSLRGPSYEQYFGPGTRLTVT.